This T cell receptor beta chain derives from a study of blood T cell repertoires in COVID-19. Original data processing: Estimated nucleated cell counts came from reference gene primer amplification. Repertoires were generated with immunoSEQ multiplex PCR, while TCRdb's copy carries only in-frame clones and drops some. The D gene and trimming were derived from the DNA, and the V and J assignments and clone size from that table. The sample lists tens of thousands of clones, around 90% seen once, with 6% to 6.5% in the top ten. The specimen sequenced was peripheral blood. The receptor comes from a man aged 65 to 85 with active COVID-19.

The CDR3 DNA follows: TGCGCCAGCAGCCGAGGAGGGGGCTCGTCAGATACGCAGTATTTT. It is translated as CASSRGGGSSDTQYF. The chain recombines TRBV4-1 with TRBJ2-3, with D possibly matching TRBD1 (7 bases). The germline V gene has CDR1 MGHRA and CDR2 YSYEKL. The CDR3 runs 15 residues. V was shortened by 4 bases and J by 4 bases, with 15 bases between the two germline ends.